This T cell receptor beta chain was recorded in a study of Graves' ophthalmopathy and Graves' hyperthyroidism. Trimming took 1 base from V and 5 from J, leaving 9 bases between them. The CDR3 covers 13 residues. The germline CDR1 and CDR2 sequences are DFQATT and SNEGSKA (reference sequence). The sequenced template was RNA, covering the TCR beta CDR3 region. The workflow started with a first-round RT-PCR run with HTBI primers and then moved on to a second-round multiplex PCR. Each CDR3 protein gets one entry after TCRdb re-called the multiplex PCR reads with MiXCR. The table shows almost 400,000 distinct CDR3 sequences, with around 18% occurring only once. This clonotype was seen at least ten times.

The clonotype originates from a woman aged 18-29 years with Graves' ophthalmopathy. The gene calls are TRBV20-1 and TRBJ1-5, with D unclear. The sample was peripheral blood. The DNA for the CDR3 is TGCAGTGCTAGAGTGGGCCGAGATCAGCCCCAGCATTTT. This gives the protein CSARVGRDQPQHF.